This entry lists 15 T cell receptor beta chains sequenced from one sample in a study of T cells in Graves' hyperthyroidism and ophthalmopathy. TCR beta CDR3 regions were amplified from RNA. First-round RT-PCR with HTBI primers amplified the TCR CDR3 region. TCRdb ran MiXCR on the multiplex PCR reads and lists one entry per CDR3 protein. The sample includes 550,000 to 650,000 distinct CDR3 sequences, about 15% of them seen just once. Sequencing was done on a sample of blood. These receptor sequences come from a young woman with Graves' hyperthyroidism that later progressed to Graves' ophthalmopathy.

The sample holds one count of this clonotype. This sequence joins TRBV11-3 and TRBJ2-1; 9 positions agree with TRBD2. The germline V gene encodes CDR1 SGHNT and CDR2 YENEEA. The CDR3 length is 14 residues. V dropped 6 bases and J dropped 6; count of bases not matched to a gene: 6. Here the CDR3 reads CASRRGLASNEQFF. CDR3 coding DNA: TGTGCCAGCAGAAGGGGACTAGCCAGCAATGAGCAGTTCTTC. Full variable domain (remainder filled in from reference TRBV11-3 and TRBJ2-1): EAGVVQSPRYKIIEKKQPVAFWCNPISGHNTLYWYLQNLGQGPELLIRYENEEAVDDSQLPKDRFSAERLKGVDSTLKIQPAELGDSAVYLCASRRGLASNEQFFGPGTRLTVL.

The chain employs TRBV19 and TRBJ2-1; D unresolved. This CDR3 is built from 15 residues. The V gene lost 0 bases and the J gene lost 2 bases, with 8 bases spanning the gap. Germline V gives CDR1 LNHDA, CDR2 SQIVND (reference sequence). The CDR3 spells CASSIDSLAYNEQFF. For the CDR3, the DNA is TGTGCCAGTAGTATAGATTCACTGGCCTACAATGAGCAGTTCTTC.

V and J are TRBV5-5 and TRBJ1-5; D remains ambiguous. The V gene's germline CDR1 is SGHKS and CDR2 YYEKEE (reference sequence). Between the trimmed V and J ends, which lost 4 bases and 0 bases, there was a span of 11 bases. This CDR3 is 15 amino acids long. The CDR3 is CASSRATYSNQPQHF. Written as DNA, the CDR3 is TGTGCCAGCAGCCGGGCTACTTATAGCAATCAGCCCCAGCATTTT. The whole variable domain, remainder taken from reference TRBV5-5 and TRBJ1-5, is DAGVTQSPTHLIKTRGQQVTLRCSPISGHKSVSWYQQVLGQGPQFIFQYYEKEERGRGNFPDRFSARQFPNYSSELNVNALLLGDSALYLCASSRATYSNQPQHFGDGTRLSIL.

The rearrangement uses TRBV14 and TRBJ2-1, with a weak D call TRBD2 (6 bases). The CDR3 sequence is 14 residues long. V shed 1 base and J shed 7 bases, with 11 bases lying between them. CDR1 is SGHDN, CDR2 FVKESK, per germline. The CDR3 sequence: CASSQGTKLNEQFF. The CDR3 DNA follows: TGTGCCAGCAGCCAAGGGACTAAGCTGAATGAGCAGTTCTTC.

This clonotype was counted only a few times. The rearrangement uses TRBV7-2 and TRBJ1-4; the match to TRBD1 covers 8 bases. CDR3 length equals 13 residues. Germline CDR1 reads SGHTA; CDR2 reads FQGNSA. J gave up 8 bases and V 5 bases, and 4 bases lay outside the gene matches. CDR3 loop: CASSARDREKLFF. As DNA, the CDR3 is TGTGCCAGCAGCGCCCGGGACAGGGAAAAACTGTTTTTT.

The J gene is TRBJ2-3, the V gene TRBV30; D perhaps matches TRBD2 (6 bases). The CDR3 length is 14 residues. Germline V gene sequence: CDR1 GTSNPN, CDR2 SVGIG (reference sequence). In nucleotides, the CDR3 is TGTCTCCCCCTCGGGGGAGTGCCCACAGATACGCAGTATTTT. Its protein is CLPLGGVPTDTQYF.

A few counts support this clonotype. The gene calls are TRBV14 and TRBJ2-1, with a possible D match to TRBD2 (5 bases). Trimming stripped 4 bases from V and 9 bases from J, with 16 bases between. Germline-derived CDR1 and CDR2 are SGHDN and FVKESK. This CDR3 has 14 residues. The CDR3 sequence is CASSPSSIVGEQFF. The CDR3 region has the DNA TGTGCCAGCAGCCCCTCTAGCATCGTCGGTGAGCAGTTCTTC.

In this sample, this clonotype turned up many times. This chain joins TRBV27 and TRBJ2-7; TRBD1 matches at 8 bases. With V trimmed by 3 bases and J by 5 bases, 3 bases remained unmatched. This CDR3 contains 13 residues. The germline V gene encodes CDR1 MNHEY and CDR2 SMNVEV (reference sequence). CDR3 sequence reads: CASSFDRGNEQYF. CDR3 nucleotide sequence: TGTGCCAGCAGTTTCGACAGGGGCAACGAGCAGTACTTC.

In its sample, this clonotype was seen a few times. The chain joins TRBV20-1 to TRBJ2-1; 16 nucleotides agree with TRBD2. The CDR3 sequence is 17 residues long. J was trimmed by 1 base and V by 8 bases; bases with no gene match: 8. Germline values: CDR1 DFQATT, CDR2 SNEGSKA (reference sequence). The CDR3 region has the DNA TGCAGTTCTCCGGGACTAGCGGGAGGGCCTTCCTACAATGAGCAGTTCTTC. Its protein is CSSPGLAGGPSYNEQFF.

In its sample, this clonotype was seen many times. The rearrangement joins TRBV15 to TRBJ2-2; D perhaps matches TRBD2 (5 bases). The germline V gene encodes CDR1 LNHNV and CDR2 YYDKDF (reference sequence). The CDR3 is 16 residues long. V lost 0 bases, J lost 5 bases, and 13 bases lay in between. The chain's CDR3 is CATSRDSGRGTGELFF. As DNA, the CDR3 is TGTGCCACCAGCAGAGATTCGGGCCGGGGAACCGGGGAGCTGTTTTTT.

This clonotype came up a few times. The chain carries TRBV5-6 and TRBJ1-1; 8 bases are shared with TRBD1. Germline V gene data show CDR1 as SGHDT and CDR2 as YYEEEE. The V and J ends lost 2 bases and 6 bases, in that order; junction bases with no gene match: 9. The CDR3 is made up of 15 amino acids. The DNA of the CDR3 is TGTGCCAGCAGCTTTGGACAGGGAGGTTTTTCTGAAGCTTTCTTT. This encodes CASSFGQGGFSEAFF.

The CDR3 nucleotides read TGTGCCAGCAGCTTGAGACTAGCGGAGAACACAGATACGCAGTATTTT. It encodes CASSLRLAENTDTQYF. This chain links TRBV5-4 with TRBJ2-3, with TRBD2 matching over 9 bases. The CDR3 sequence is 16 residues long. Germline values: CDR1 SGHNT, CDR2 YYREEE (reference sequence). The trim removed 1 base at V and 2 bases at J, leaving 5 bases unmatched.

This clonotype occurred a few times. V is TRBV7-9 and J is TRBJ2-7; TRBD1 matches 10 bases. CDR1 SEHNR and CDR2 FQNEAQ come from the germline V gene (reference sequence). The CDR3 sequence is 15 residues long. V was pared by 5 bases and J by 3 bases, with 7 bases of the junction left unmatched. The CDR3 region is CASSAGDRGNYEQYF. The CDR3, as DNA: TGTGCCAGCAGCGCGGGGGACAGGGGAAACTACGAGCAGTACTTC.

In this sample, this clonotype turned up a few times. The gene calls are TRBV6-1 and TRBJ2-7, with a possible D match to TRBD2 (6 bases). This CDR3 has 12 residues. V dropped 10 bases and J dropped 3 bases, with 13 bases sitting between them. Germline values: CDR1 MNHNS, CDR2 SASEGT. The CDR3 reads CATTTGLYEQYF. The CDR3 nucleotides read TGTGCCACAACGACGGGACTCTACGAGCAGTACTTC.

Ten or more counts support this clonotype. The V call is TRBV7-9, the J call TRBJ1-1, with D possibly TRBD1 on 5 matching bases. V dropped 4 bases and J dropped 0 bases, with 9 bases sitting between them. CDR1 is SEHNR and CDR2 is FQNEAQ in the germline V gene (reference sequence). The length of the CDR3 is 14 residues. The CDR3 DNA reads TGTGCCAGCAGCTCAGACAGTGTGAACACTGAAGCTTTCTTT. This encodes CASSSDSVNTEAFF.